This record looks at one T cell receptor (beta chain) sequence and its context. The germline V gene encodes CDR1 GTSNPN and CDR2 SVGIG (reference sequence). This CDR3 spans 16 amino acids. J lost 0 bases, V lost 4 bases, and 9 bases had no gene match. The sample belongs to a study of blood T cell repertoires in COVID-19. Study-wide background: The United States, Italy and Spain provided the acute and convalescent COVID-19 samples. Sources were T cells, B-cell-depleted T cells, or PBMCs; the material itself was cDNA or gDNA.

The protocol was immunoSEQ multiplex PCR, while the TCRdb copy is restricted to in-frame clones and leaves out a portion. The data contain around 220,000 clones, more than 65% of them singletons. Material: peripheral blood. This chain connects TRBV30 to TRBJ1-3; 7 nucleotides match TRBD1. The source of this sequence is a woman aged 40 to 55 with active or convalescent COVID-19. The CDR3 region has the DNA TGTGCCTGGACGACCGCAGGGGGTTTCTCTGGAAACACCATATATTTT. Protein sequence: CAWTTAGGFSGNTIYF. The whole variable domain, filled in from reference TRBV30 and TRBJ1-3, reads SQTIHQWPATLVQPVGSPLSLECTVEGTSNPNLYWYRQAAGRGLQLLFYSVGIGQISSEVPQNLSASRPQDRQFILSSKKLLLSDSGFYLCAWTTAGGFSGNTIYFGEGSWLTVV.